Included here is one TCR beta chain sequence, with context. Among the donors, all were Caucasian adults who lived in Nashville, Tennessee. The data were taken from a study of shared clonotypes between healthy human individuals. Study context: The study enrolled a couple of women and a few men aged 18 to 49.

Per the germline V gene, CDR1 is SGHRS and CDR2 is YFSETQ. V dropped 3 bases and J dropped 8 bases, with 15 bases sitting between them. The CDR3 is 14 amino acids. Repertoires were generated with immunoSEQ multiplex PCR, while TCRdb's copy carries only in-frame clones and drops some. The data show under 2.5 million clones, just under 95% seen once. The sequenced sample consisted of naive CD4+ T cells from PBMCs. Subset reported: CD45RA+ positively selected. J is TRBJ2-1 and V is TRBV5-1, with D possibly TRBD2 on 6 matching bases. This clonotype was obtained from a man aged 18 to 30 in good health. Some clones in this sample may be carry-over from other donors' samples. The CDR3 DNA reads TGCGCCAGCAGCTGGGAGGACACCGTTCATGAGCAGTTCTTC. Protein product: CASSWEDTVHEQFF.